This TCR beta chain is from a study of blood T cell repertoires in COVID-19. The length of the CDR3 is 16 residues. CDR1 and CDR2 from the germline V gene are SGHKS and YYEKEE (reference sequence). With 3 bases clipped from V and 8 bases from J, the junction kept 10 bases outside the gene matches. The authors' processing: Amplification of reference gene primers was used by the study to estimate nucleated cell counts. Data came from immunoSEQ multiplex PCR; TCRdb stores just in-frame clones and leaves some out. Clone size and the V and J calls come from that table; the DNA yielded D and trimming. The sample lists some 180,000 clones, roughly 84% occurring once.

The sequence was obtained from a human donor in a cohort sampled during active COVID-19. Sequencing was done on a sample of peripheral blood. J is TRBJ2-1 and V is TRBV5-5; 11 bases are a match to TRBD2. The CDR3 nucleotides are TGTGCCAGCAGCTCCCTACTAGCGGGAGCATTGGATGAGCAGTTCTTC. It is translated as CASSSLLAGALDEQFF.